This T cell receptor beta chain was documented in a study of cytomegalovirus exposure and HLA in healthy donors. PCR used 60 Vbeta primers and 13 Jbeta primers. Some clones are missing from TCRdb's copy, which holds only in-frame ones; the method was immunoSEQ multiplex PCR. The table records about 90,000 clones, more than 65% of them present only once. The V gene lost 3 bases and the J gene lost 9 bases, with 15 bases spanning the gap. The CDR3 extends over 15 amino acids. CDR1 is WNHNN, CDR2 SYGVQD, per germline (reference sequence). Whole-study findings and limits: An analysis that came later showed most CMV-associated TCR beta chains appearing HLA-restricted. Owing to their indistinguishability, certain V segments, notably TRBV6-2 and TRBV6-3, were excluded. Later on, a genetic analysis was performed. It linked a missense variant in DCLRE1C with V- and J-gene trimming of TCR beta.

A word on this clone: Its antigen is undetermined.

The sample was PBMCs. The chain recombines TRBV10-1 with TRBJ1-6; D perhaps matches TRBD1 (6 bases). The TCR comes from a man aged 30-40 years in good health and CMV-seronegative. The CDR3 sequence is CASSDRGGLTSPLHF. The CDR3 bases are TGCGCCAGCAGTGATCGAGGGGGATTGACTTCACCCCTCCACTTT.